One and the same sample provided the 7 T cell receptor beta chains below, sequenced in a study of early T cells in non-severe SARS-CoV-2 infection. MiXCR, run by TCRdb on the 5' RACE reads, gives a single entry per CDR3 protein. The sample contains about 77,000 distinct CDR3 sequences, roughly a sixth of which appear only once. What was sequenced was whole blood. These receptor sequences come from an adult who was a healthcare worker with PCR-confirmed SARS-CoV-2 infection or an uninfected control (not recorded which).

There are many counts of this clonotype. This chain uses TRBV9 with TRBJ2-2; D is uncertain. Germline V gene data show CDR1 as SGDLS and CDR2 as YYNGEE. Trimming shortened V by 0 bases and J by 3 bases, and 6 bases separated the two germline ends. The CDR3 sequence is 14 residues long. CDR3 DNA: TGTGCCAGCAGCGTAGAGACTTACACCGGGGAGCTGTTTTTT. The encoded protein is CASSVETYTGELFF.

This clonotype appeared a few times. The chain is built from TRBV28 and TRBJ1-3; D is possibly TRBD1 (5 bases). The CDR3 contains 18 residues. Trimming pared 7 bases from V and 0 bases from J, leaving 22 bases between. The germline V gene encodes CDR1 MDHEN and CDR2 SYDVKM. In DNA, the CDR3 is TGTGCCAGCAATCCCCAGGACATATTCCCGCTCTCTGGAAACACCATATATTTT. Translated: CASNPQDIFPLSGNTIYF.

This clonotype has more than one count but fewer than ten. The V call is TRBV6-6, the J call TRBJ2-1, with 8 nucleotides matching TRBD2. The CDR3 contains 17 residues. CDR1 is MNHNY, CDR2 SVGAGI, per germline (reference sequence). The J segment lost 0 bases and the V segment lost 2 bases, leaving 6 bases of the junction unmatched. The CDR3 reads CASSYPIAGSSYNEQFF. CDR3 DNA sequence: TGTGCCAGCAGTTACCCCATAGCGGGGAGCTCCTACAATGAGCAGTTCTTC.

This chain joins TRBV6-5 and TRBJ1-5; D is unresolved. Germline assignment: CDR1 MNHEY and CDR2 SVGAGI. V lost 2 bases and J 3 bases, leaving 8 bases between the germline ends. The CDR3 spans 14 residues. This CDR3 is CASSYLGLNQPQHF. As DNA, the CDR3 is TGTGCCAGCAGTTACCTGGGCCTCAATCAGCCCCAGCATTTT.

This chain uses TRBV29-1 with TRBJ2-7, with D possibly being TRBD2 (6 bases). Germline CDR1 reads SQVTM; CDR2 reads ANQGSEA. This CDR3 contains 13 residues. Trimming shortened V by 6 bases and J by 5 bases, and 17 bases separated the two germline ends. The CDR3 reads CSVIGLRGNEQYF. In nucleotides, the CDR3 is TGCAGCGTCATAGGACTACGGGGTAACGAGCAGTACTTC.

The chain joins TRBV3-1 to TRBJ2-5; TRBD2 agrees at 10 bases. The CDR3 sequence is 15 residues long. Germline lookup yields CDR1 LGHDT and CDR2 YNNKEL (reference sequence). The trim removed 1 base at V and 3 bases at J, leaving 2 bases unmatched. CDR3 DNA sequence: TGTGCCAGCAGCCAAGCGCTAGCGGGGGAAGAGACCCAGTACTTC. This gives the protein CASSQALAGEETQYF.

The sample holds one count of this clonotype. The rearrangement uses TRBV9 and TRBJ2-2; weak D call: TRBD2 (5 bases). CDR3 size: 14 residues. Trimming took off 0 bases at V and 5 bases at J, with 8 bases between the two ends. CDR1 is SGDLS and CDR2 is YYNGEE in the germline V gene. The CDR3 loop is CASSVVGGTGELFF. The CDR3 DNA reads TGTGCCAGCAGCGTAGTCGGCGGGACCGGGGAGCTGTTTTTT.